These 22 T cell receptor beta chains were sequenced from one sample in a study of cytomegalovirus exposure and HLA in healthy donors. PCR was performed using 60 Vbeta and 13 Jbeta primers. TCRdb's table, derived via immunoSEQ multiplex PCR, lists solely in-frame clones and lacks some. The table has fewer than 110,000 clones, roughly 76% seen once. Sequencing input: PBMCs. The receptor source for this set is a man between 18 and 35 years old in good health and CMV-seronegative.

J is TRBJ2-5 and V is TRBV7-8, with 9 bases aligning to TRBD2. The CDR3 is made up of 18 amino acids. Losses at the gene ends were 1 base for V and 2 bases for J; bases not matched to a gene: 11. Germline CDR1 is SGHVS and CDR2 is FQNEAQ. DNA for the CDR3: TGTGCCAGCAGCTTAGGTGGTAGCGGGGGACTAAGTCAAGAGACCCAGTACTTC. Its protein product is CASSLGGSGGLSQETQYF.

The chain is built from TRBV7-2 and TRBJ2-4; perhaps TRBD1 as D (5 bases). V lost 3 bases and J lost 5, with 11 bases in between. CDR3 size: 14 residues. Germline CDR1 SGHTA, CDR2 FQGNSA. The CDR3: CASSFGLTENIQYF. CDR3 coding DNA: TGTGCCAGCAGCTTCGGGCTGACAGAAAACATTCAGTACTTC.

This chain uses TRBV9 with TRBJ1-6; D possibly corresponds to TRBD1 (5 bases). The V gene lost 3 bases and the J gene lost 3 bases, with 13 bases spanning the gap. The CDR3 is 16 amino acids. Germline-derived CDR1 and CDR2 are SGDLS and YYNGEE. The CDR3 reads CASSGPGAGYNSPLHF. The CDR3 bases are TGTGCCAGCAGCGGGCCTGGGGCAGGCTATAATTCACCCCTCCACTTT. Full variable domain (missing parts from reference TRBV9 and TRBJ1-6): DSGVTQTPKHLITATGQRVTLRCSPRSGDLSVYWYQQSLDQGLQFLIQYYNGEERAKGNILERFSAQQFPDLHSELNLSSLELGDSALYFCASSGPGAGYNSPLHFGNGTRLTVT.

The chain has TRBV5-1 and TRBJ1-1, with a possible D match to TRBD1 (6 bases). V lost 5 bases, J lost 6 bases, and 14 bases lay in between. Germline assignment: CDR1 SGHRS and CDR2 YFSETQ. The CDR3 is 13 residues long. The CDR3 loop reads CASSWPGAAEAFF. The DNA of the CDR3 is TGCGCCAGCAGTTGGCCAGGGGCCGCTGAAGCTTTCTTT.

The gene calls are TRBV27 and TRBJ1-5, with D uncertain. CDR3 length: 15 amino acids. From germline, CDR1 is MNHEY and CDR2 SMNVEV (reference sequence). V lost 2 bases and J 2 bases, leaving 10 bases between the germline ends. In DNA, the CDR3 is TGTGCCAGCAGTTTAGGAGGGCCGGGCAATCAGCCCCAGCATTTT. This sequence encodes CASSLGGPGNQPQHF.

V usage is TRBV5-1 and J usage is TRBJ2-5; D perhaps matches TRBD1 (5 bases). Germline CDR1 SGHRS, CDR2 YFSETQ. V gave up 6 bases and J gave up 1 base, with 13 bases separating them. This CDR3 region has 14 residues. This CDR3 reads CASTGWGLQETQYF. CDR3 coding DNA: TGCGCCAGCACCGGCTGGGGCCTCCAAGAGACCCAGTACTTC.

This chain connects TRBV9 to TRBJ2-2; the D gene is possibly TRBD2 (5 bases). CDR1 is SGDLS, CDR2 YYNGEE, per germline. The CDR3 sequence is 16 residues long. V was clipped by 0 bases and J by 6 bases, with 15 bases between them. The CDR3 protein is CASSVASGNPPGELFF. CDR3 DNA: TGTGCCAGCAGCGTAGCGTCGGGAAACCCCCCCGGGGAGCTGTTTTTT. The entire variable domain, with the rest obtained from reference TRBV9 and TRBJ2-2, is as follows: DSGVTQTPKHLITATGQRVTLRCSPRSGDLSVYWYQQSLDQGLQFLIQYYNGEERAKGNILERFSAQQFPDLHSELNLSSLELGDSALYFCASSVASGNPPGELFFGEGSRLTVL.

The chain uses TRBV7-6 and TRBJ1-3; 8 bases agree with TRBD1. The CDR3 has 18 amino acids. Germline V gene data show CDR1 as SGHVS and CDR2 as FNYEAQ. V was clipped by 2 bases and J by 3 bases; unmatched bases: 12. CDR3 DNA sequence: TGTGCCAGCAGCTTAAGGGAAGGAGGGACAGGCCGTGGAAACACCATATATTTT. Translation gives CASSLREGGTGRGNTIYF.

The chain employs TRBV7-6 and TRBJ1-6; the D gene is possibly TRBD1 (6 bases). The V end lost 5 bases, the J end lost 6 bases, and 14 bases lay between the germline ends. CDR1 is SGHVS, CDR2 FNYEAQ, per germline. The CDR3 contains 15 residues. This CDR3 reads CASSPTGNSNSPLHF. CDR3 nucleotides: TGTGCCAGCAGCCCCACAGGGAACTCTAATTCACCCCTCCACTTT.

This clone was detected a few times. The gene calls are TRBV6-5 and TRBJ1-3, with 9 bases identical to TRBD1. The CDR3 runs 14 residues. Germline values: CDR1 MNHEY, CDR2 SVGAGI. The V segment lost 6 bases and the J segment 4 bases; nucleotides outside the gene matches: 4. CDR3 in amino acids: CASRVTGGGNTIYF. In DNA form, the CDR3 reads TGTGCCAGCAGGGTAACAGGGGGCGGAAACACCATATATTTT.

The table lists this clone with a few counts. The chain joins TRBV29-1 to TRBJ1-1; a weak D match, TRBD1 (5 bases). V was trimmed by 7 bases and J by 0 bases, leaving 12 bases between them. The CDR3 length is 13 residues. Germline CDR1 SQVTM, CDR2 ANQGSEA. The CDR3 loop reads CSAWGTVNTEAFF. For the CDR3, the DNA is TGCAGCGCTTGGGGCACAGTGAACACTGAAGCTTTCTTT.

CDR3 region: CASSVGPSSGTDTQYF. CDR3 bases: TGTGCCAGCAGCGTAGGCCCGTCTAGCGGGACAGATACGCAGTATTTT. The chain uses TRBV9 and TRBJ2-3, with 8 bases aligning to TRBD2. Per the germline V gene, CDR1 is SGDLS and CDR2 is YYNGEE. With 0 bases clipped from V and 3 bases from J, the junction kept 6 bases outside the gene matches. The CDR3 contains 16 residues.

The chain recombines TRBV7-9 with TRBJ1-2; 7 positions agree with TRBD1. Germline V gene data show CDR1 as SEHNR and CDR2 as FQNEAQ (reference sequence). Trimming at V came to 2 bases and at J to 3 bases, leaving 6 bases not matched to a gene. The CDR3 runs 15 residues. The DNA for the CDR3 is TGTGCCAGCAGCTTACCAAACGGACAGGACTATGGCTACACCTTC. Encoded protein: CASSLPNGQDYGYTF.

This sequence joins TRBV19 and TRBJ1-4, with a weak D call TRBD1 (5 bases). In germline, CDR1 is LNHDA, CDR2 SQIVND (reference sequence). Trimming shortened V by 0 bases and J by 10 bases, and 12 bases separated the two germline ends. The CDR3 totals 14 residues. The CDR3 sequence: CASSIDPTVRKLFF. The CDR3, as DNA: TGTGCCAGTAGTATAGATCCGACAGTTAGAAAACTGTTTTTT.

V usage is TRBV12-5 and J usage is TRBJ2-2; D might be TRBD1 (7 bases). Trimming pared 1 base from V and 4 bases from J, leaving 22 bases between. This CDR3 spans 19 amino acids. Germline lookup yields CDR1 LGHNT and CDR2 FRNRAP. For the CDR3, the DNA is TGTGCTAGTGGTTTGGCTGTCGGCGGGACAGTCGTTTCCACCGGGGAGCTGTTTTTT. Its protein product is CASGLAVGGTVVSTGELFF.

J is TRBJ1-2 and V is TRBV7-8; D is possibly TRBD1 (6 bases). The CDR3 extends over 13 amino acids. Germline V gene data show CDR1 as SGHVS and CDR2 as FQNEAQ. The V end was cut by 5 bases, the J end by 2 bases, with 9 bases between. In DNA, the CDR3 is TGTGCCAGCAGCAATACAGGGAACTATGGCTACACCTTC. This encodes CASSNTGNYGYTF.

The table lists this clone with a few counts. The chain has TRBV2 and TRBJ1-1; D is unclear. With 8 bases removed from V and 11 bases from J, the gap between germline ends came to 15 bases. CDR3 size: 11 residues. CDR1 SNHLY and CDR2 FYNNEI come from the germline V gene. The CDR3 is CASPLGSRAFF. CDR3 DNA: TGTGCCAGCCCGCTAGGCTCTCGCGCTTTCTTT.

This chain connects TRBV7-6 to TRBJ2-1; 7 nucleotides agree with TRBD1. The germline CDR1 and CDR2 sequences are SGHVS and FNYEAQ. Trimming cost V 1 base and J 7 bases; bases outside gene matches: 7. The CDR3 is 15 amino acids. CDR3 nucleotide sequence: TGTGCCAGCAGCTTAGAGACAGGGTTCCGAAATGAGCAGTTCTTC. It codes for CASSLETGFRNEQFF.

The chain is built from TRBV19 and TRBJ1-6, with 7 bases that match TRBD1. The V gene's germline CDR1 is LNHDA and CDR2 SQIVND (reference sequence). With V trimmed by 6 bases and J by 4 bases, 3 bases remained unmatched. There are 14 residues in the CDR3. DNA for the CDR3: TGTGCCAGTAGCGGGACAGCTTATAATTCACCCCTCCACTTT. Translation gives CASSGTAYNSPLHF.

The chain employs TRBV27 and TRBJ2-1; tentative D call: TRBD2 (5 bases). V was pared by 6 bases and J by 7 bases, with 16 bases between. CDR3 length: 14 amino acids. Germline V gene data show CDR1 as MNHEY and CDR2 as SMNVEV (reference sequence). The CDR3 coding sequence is TGTGCCAGCAGCGGCGGGCGGGTTATTAATGAGCAGTTCTTC. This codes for CASSGGRVINEQFF.

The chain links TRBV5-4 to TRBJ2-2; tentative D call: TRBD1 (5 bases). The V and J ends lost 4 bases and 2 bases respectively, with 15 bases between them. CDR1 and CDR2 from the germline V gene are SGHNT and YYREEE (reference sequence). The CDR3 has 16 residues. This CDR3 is CASSRPGAGNTGELFF. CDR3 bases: TGTGCCAGCAGCCGTCCTGGGGCAGGTAACACCGGGGAGCTGTTTTTT.

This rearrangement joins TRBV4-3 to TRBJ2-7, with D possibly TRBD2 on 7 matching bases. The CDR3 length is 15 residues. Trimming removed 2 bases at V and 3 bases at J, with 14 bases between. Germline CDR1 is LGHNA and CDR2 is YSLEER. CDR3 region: CASSQNGGQLYEQYF. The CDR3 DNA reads TGCGCCAGCAGCCAAAACGGGGGGCAACTCTACGAGCAGTACTTC.